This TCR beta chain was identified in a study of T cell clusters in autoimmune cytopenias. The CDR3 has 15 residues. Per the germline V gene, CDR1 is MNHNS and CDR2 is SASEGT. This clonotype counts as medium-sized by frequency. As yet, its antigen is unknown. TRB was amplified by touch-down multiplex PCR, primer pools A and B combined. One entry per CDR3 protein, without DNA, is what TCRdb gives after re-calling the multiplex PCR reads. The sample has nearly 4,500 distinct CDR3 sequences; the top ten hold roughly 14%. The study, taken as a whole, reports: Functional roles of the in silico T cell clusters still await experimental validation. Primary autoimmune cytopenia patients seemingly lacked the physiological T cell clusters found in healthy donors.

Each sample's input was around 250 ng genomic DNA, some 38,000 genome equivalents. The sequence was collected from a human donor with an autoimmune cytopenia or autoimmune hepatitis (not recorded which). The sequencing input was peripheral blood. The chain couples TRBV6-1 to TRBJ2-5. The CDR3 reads CASSEATGSQETQYF.